The 27 T cell receptor beta chains presented below share a single source sample, sequenced in a study of blood T cell repertoires in COVID-19. Only in-frame clones appear in the TCRdb table, and some are missing; sequencing was by immunoSEQ multiplex PCR. The sample carries 470,000 or so clones, 75% to 90% recorded once. The material sequenced was peripheral blood. The origin of the receptors is a human donor in a cohort sampled during active COVID-19.

The chain has TRBV6-2 or TRBV6-3 and TRBJ1-5; D uncertain. Germline V gene sequence: CDR1 MNHEY, CDR2 SVGEGT. The ends were cut back, 0 bases at V and 0 bases at J, with 12 bases in the middle. CDR3 length: 17 amino acids. CDR3: CASSYSPSGNSNQPQHF. The CDR3 region has the DNA TGTGCCAGCAGTTACTCGCCGTCGGGGAATAGCAATCAGCCCCAGCATTTT.

This clone was picked up one time. This chain joins TRBV3-1 (or the pseudogene TRBV3-2) and TRBJ1-2; 7 positions match TRBD1. The V gene end was trimmed by 0 bases and the J gene end by 5 bases; junction bases not matched to a gene: 9. Germline CDR1 is LGHDT and CDR2 is YNNKEL (reference sequence). This CDR3 has 16 residues. The chain's CDR3 is CASSQDRDRQLYGYTF. CDR3 DNA: TGTGCCAGCAGCCAAGATAGGGACAGACAACTTTATGGCTACACCTTC.

The chain joins TRBV30 to TRBJ1-1; D gene uncertain. The V end lost 1 base, the J end lost 6 bases, and 9 bases lay between the germline ends. The CDR3 length is 12 residues. In germline, CDR1 is GTSNPN, CDR2 SVGIG (reference sequence). CDR3 amino acids: CAWSARVSEAFF. The CDR3 DNA reads as TGTGCCTGGAGTGCCCGGGTCTCTGAAGCTTTCTTT.

Written as DNA, the CDR3 is TGCAGCCTTGGGAAATCCGCGGGAGTCCGCTACAATGAGCAGTTCTTC. Translating it yields CSLGKSAGVRYNEQFF. This chain uses TRBV29-1 with TRBJ2-1, with 7 bases identical to TRBD2. The CDR3 length is 16 residues. In germline, CDR1 is SQVTM, CDR2 ANQGSEA. J gave up 3 bases and V 8 bases, and 16 bases lay outside the gene matches.

The chain combines TRBV7-3 with TRBJ2-2; 12 nucleotides align to TRBD2. Germline V gene data show CDR1 as SGHTA and CDR2 as FQGTGA. This CDR3 spans 18 amino acids. The J segment lost 2 bases and the V segment lost 10 bases, leaving 14 bases of the junction unmatched. The CDR3 loop is CATTGLAGPMINTGELFF. In DNA, the CDR3 is TGTGCCACCACAGGACTAGCGGGACCCATGATTAACACCGGGGAGCTGTTTTTT.

V gene TRBV20-1 combines with J gene TRBJ2-1, with a possible D match to TRBD2 (5 bases). Germline V gives CDR1 DFQATT, CDR2 SNEGSKA (reference sequence). V lost 3 bases to trimming and J lost 1 base, with 16 bases between them. This CDR3 spans 16 amino acids. The CDR3 nucleotides read TGCAGTGCTAGTTCCGGGGAGTCGCATTCCTACAATGAGCAGTTCTTC. It translates to CSASSGESHSYNEQFF.

The V gene is TRBV9, the J gene TRBJ2-5; no clear D. The CDR3 is made up of 14 amino acids. Trimming shortened V by 0 bases and J by 2 bases, and 8 bases separated the two germline ends. Germline assignment: CDR1 SGDLS and CDR2 YYNGEE. The CDR3 here is CASSVAPGQETQYF. The CDR3 DNA sequence: TGTGCCAGCAGCGTAGCACCGGGTCAAGAGACCCAGTACTTC.

The chain has TRBV27 and TRBJ1-1, with D hard to call. Germline V gene lookup returns CDR1 MNHEY and CDR2 SMNVEV (reference sequence). The V end lost 7 bases, the J end lost 6 bases, and 9 bases lay between the germline ends. CDR3 length: 11 residues. DNA for the CDR3: TGTGCCAGCATTTTCTTAGCTGAAGCTTTCTTT. Translation gives CASIFLAEAFF.

CDR3 protein: CASSLRQESAFF. The CDR3 DNA reads TGTGCCAGCAGCTTACGACAGGAGTCAGCTTTCTTT. The J gene is TRBJ1-1, the V gene TRBV7-2; D is possibly TRBD1 (6 bases). V was shortened by 2 bases and J by 10 bases, with 11 bases between the two germline ends. This CDR3 comprises 12 residues. Germline loops: CDR1 SGHTA, CDR2 FQGNSA.

The chain couples TRBV6-2 or TRBV6-3 to TRBJ2-3, with TRBD1 matching over 8 bases. Germline V lookup: CDR1 MNHEY, CDR2 SVGEGT. This CDR3 region has 20 residues. V lost 2 bases and J lost 0; bases outside the gene matches: 16. The CDR3 DNA follows: TGTGCCAGCAGTTACCCACTTTGGCTGGACAGGGCGGAAAGCACAGATACGCAGTATTTT. Its protein product is CASSYPLWLDRAESTDTQYF.

This clone occurred once. The junction does not match germline at one end; this may be a read error. The chain links TRBV7-7 to TRBJ2-5, with 7 bases that match TRBD2. Germline-derived CDR1 and CDR2 are SSHAT and FNYEAQ (reference sequence). This CDR3 comprises 15 residues. As DNA, the CDR3 is TGTGCTAGCAGTCTCCTCTTAGGGACTAAAGAGACCCAGTACTTC. Protein: CASSLLLGTKETQYF.

The chain links TRBV15 to TRBJ2-7; D perhaps matches TRBD2 (6 bases). The V and J ends lost 1 base and 6 bases respectively, with 10 bases between them. In germline, CDR1 is LNHNV, CDR2 YYDKDF (reference sequence). The CDR3 contains 13 residues. The CDR3 nucleotides are TGTGCCACCAGCAGAGGCGTCGGGGGCGAGCAGTACTTC. Translation gives CATSRGVGGEQYF.

This chain connects TRBV30 to TRBJ2-2, with D tentatively TRBD1 (5 bases). Germline values: CDR1 GTSNPN, CDR2 SVGIG (reference sequence). The CDR3 runs 15 residues. V lost 4 bases and J lost 4, with 16 bases in between. CDR3 nucleotide sequence: TGTGCCTGGACGTCAGGGTATGTGGTCACCGGGGAGCTGTTTTTT. This encodes CAWTSGYVVTGELFF.

This sequence joins TRBV6-5 and TRBJ1-2; D is perhaps TRBD1 (5 bases). The V gene lost 0 bases and the J gene lost 5 bases, with 10 bases spanning the gap. Germline V gene lookup returns CDR1 MNHEY and CDR2 SVGAGI. The CDR3 runs to 14 residues. The CDR3 protein is CASSYSGGGYGYTF. The CDR3 nucleotides read TGTGCCAGCAGTTACTCTGGGGGGGGATATGGCTACACCTTC.

This clone was recorded only once. This chain uses TRBV7-3 with TRBJ2-2, with D perhaps TRBD1 (5 bases). Trimming took off 4 bases at V and 2 bases at J, with 8 bases between the two ends. Germline values: CDR1 SGHTA, CDR2 FQGTGA. The CDR3 extends over 14 amino acids. The CDR3 nucleotides are TGTGCCAGCAGCTCAGGGAAAAACACCGGGGAGCTGTTTTTT. It is translated as CASSSGKNTGELFF.

The rearrangement links TRBV7-8 to TRBJ2-2, with a possible D match to TRBD1 (6 bases). The CDR3 extends over 15 amino acids. V was pared by 5 bases and J by 4 bases, with 14 bases between. Looked up from germline, CDR1 is SGHVS and CDR2 is FQNEAQ. The CDR3 sequence is CASSPLRGSTGELFF. In DNA, the CDR3 is TGTGCCAGCAGCCCCCTGAGGGGGTCCACCGGGGAGCTGTTTTTT.

The chain joins TRBV3-1 (or the pseudogene TRBV3-2) to TRBJ2-1; 11 bases are shared with TRBD2. The germline CDR1 and CDR2 sequences are LGHDT and YNNKEL (reference sequence). After removal of 0 bases from V and 9 bases from J, the junction contained 7 bases not matched to a gene. The CDR3 extends over 16 amino acids. CDR3 DNA: TGTGCCAGCAGCCAAGATTGGACTAGCGGGTCGGGTGAGCAGTTCTTC. Translated: CASSQDWTSGSGEQFF.

This clone was detected once. This sequence joins TRBV2 and TRBJ1-3; 9 bases align to TRBD1. Per germline, CDR1 SNHLY and CDR2 FYNNEI. This CDR3 has 15 residues. The trim removed 8 bases at V and 2 bases at J, leaving 7 bases unmatched. The chain's CDR3 is CASGKQGAAGNTIYF. DNA of the CDR3: TGTGCCAGCGGGAAACAGGGGGCAGCTGGAAACACCATATATTTT.

This clone showed up just a few times. This chain joins TRBV19 and TRBJ2-7; 8 bases match TRBD2. The CDR3 sequence is 15 residues long. V trimming: 3 bases; J trimming: 2 bases; junction bases outside the gene matches: 6. CDR1 and CDR2 (germline): LNHDA, SQIVND (reference sequence). The CDR3 coding sequence is TGTGCCAGTAGTATTAATACGGGAGGGACCTACGAGCAGTACTTC. Translating it yields CASSINTGGTYEQYF. Full variable domain (outside the CDR3, taken from reference TRBV19 and TRBJ2-7): DGGITQSPKYLFRKEGQNVTLSCEQNLNHDAMYWYRQDPGQGLRLIYYSQIVNDFQKGDIAEGYSVSREKKESFPLTVTSAQKNPTAFYLCASSINTGGTYEQYFGPGTRLTVT.

The chain joins TRBV6-5 to TRBJ2-5; weak D call: TRBD1 (6 bases). The CDR3 contains 16 residues. V lost 4 bases, J lost 3 bases, and 18 bases lay in between. Germline loops: CDR1 MNHEY, CDR2 SVGAGI. CDR3 coding DNA: TGTGCCAGCAGTTTGACGACAGGAGGCCCGGAAGAGACCCAGTACTTC. It encodes CASSLTTGGPEETQYF.

This clone was counted a single time. The gene calls are TRBV4-3 and TRBJ1-6; D possibly corresponds to TRBD1 (6 bases). Germline lookup yields CDR1 LGHNA and CDR2 YSLEER. The CDR3 has 16 amino acids. Trimming removed 0 bases at V and 5 bases at J, with 11 bases between. The CDR3 here is CASSQDSRGNNSPLHF. The CDR3 DNA reads as TGCGCCAGCAGCCAAGACTCAAGGGGGAATAATTCACCCCTCCACTTT.

The chain combines TRBV30 with TRBJ2-1, with TRBD2 as a possible D gene (5 bases). Trimming removed 4 bases at V and 10 bases at J, with 20 bases between. The CDR3 has 14 amino acids. The germline V gene encodes CDR1 GTSNPN and CDR2 SVGIG (reference sequence). CDR3 nucleotide sequence: TGTGCCTGGACCCGGGAAAGACGAATACGGGAGCAGTTCTTC. This codes for CAWTRERRIREQFF.

This clone was detected only once. The chain couples TRBV6-2 or TRBV6-3 to TRBJ1-1; D unclear. The germline V gene has CDR1 MNHEY and CDR2 SVGEGT. V lost 4 bases, J lost 6 bases, and 15 bases lay in between. The CDR3 runs to 14 residues. The CDR3 DNA reads TGTGCCAGCAGTTTACATGGGGTGGACTCTGAAGCTTTCTTT. It translates to CASSLHGVDSEAFF.

The chain links TRBV13 to TRBJ1-2, with TRBD1 identical over 9 bases. There are 15 residues in the CDR3. V was clipped by 7 bases and J by 5 bases; unmatched bases: 11. The germline gives CDR1 PRHDT, CDR2 FYEKMQ (reference sequence). The DNA of the CDR3 is TGTGCCAGCACCGGGACAGGGAATGGAATTTATGGCTACACCTTC. Its protein product is CASTGTGNGIYGYTF.

In its sample, this clone was seen once. The rearrangement joins TRBV19 to TRBJ2-6, with 10 bases that match TRBD1. V was pared by 2 bases and J by 1 base, with 5 bases of the junction left unmatched. Germline lookup yields CDR1 LNHDA and CDR2 SQIVND (reference sequence). This CDR3 has 18 amino acids. This CDR3 reads CASSIPRDRGSGANVLTF. The CDR3 DNA is TGTGCCAGTAGTATACCCCGGGACAGGGGATCTGGGGCCAACGTCCTGACTTTC. Complete variable domain (other parts from reference TRBV19 and TRBJ2-6): DGGITQSPKYLFRKEGQNVTLSCEQNLNHDAMYWYRQDPGQGLRLIYYSQIVNDFQKGDIAEGYSVSREKKESFPLTVTSAQKNPTAFYLCASSIPRDRGSGANVLTFGAGSRLTVL.

The V call is TRBV28, the J call TRBJ1-1; weak D call: TRBD1 (5 bases). Germline V gene data show CDR1 as MDHEN and CDR2 as SYDVKM. The V end was cut by 5 bases, the J end by 7 bases, with 11 bases between. This CDR3 comprises 12 residues. CDR3 in amino acids: CASSTQVIEAFF. In DNA form, the CDR3 reads TGTGCCAGCAGTACACAGGTGATTGAAGCTTTCTTT.

This chain joins TRBV24-1 and TRBJ2-1, with D possibly being TRBD1 (6 bases). Trimming took 6 bases from V and 7 from J, leaving 24 bases between them. The germline V gene has CDR1 KGHDR and CDR2 SFDVKD. The CDR3 runs to 17 residues. CDR3 coding DNA: TGTGCCACCAGTACGACCGACACTGGGGGCTTGGGGAATGAGCAGTTCTTC. Residues: CATSTTDTGGLGNEQFF.